The 22 T cell receptor beta chains listed next were all sequenced from one sample in a study of blood T cell repertoires in COVID-19. Only in-frame clones appear in the TCRdb table, and some are missing; sequencing was by immunoSEQ multiplex PCR. This table has tens of thousands of clones, roughly 87% appearing once. The sequencing input was peripheral blood. These receptors were taken from a male donor with acute or convalescent COVID-19.

V and J are TRBV7-8 and TRBJ2-6; 7 bases fit TRBD1. This CDR3 is 17 amino acids long. CDR1 and CDR2 from the germline V gene are SGHVS and FQNEAQ. J lost 0 bases, V lost 5 bases, and 7 bases had no gene match. The CDR3 loop is CASSPRTGSSGANVLTF. Written as DNA, the CDR3 is TGTGCCAGCAGCCCTCGGACAGGAAGCTCTGGGGCCAACGTCCTGACTTTC.

The CDR3 loop reads CASSPMSGQGGRQPQHF. The CDR3 coding sequence is TGTGCCAGCAGTCCCATGTCCGGACAGGGTGGGCGGCAGCCCCAGCATTTT. This rearrangement joins TRBV28 to TRBJ1-5, with TRBD1 identical over 8 bases. This CDR3 region has 17 residues. J was trimmed by 7 bases and V by 5 bases; bases with no gene match: 16. Germline V lookup: CDR1 MDHEN, CDR2 SYDVKM.

CDR3 region: CASSSGSSTYEQYF. Written as DNA, the CDR3 is TGTGCCAGCAGTTCCGGGAGTTCGACCTACGAGCAGTACTTC. The rearrangement links TRBV6-5 to TRBJ2-7; the D gene is possibly TRBD2 (6 bases). The CDR3 is 14 residues long. The germline V gene encodes CDR1 MNHEY and CDR2 SVGAGI. Trimming stripped 4 bases from V and 2 bases from J, with 12 bases between.

V gene TRBV5-1 combines with J gene TRBJ1-3; the match to TRBD1 covers 9 bases. Per germline, CDR1 SGHRS and CDR2 YFSETQ. The CDR3 covers 16 residues. V was pared by 3 bases and J by 0 bases, with 4 bases of the junction left unmatched. The CDR3, as DNA: TGCGCCAGCAGCTGGGGGACAGGGCTCTCTGGAAACACCATATATTTT. Its translation is CASSWGTGLSGNTIYF.

The chain is built from TRBV6-6 and TRBJ1-4; 8 bases are shared with TRBD1. This CDR3 is 16 amino acids long. Trimming removed 2 bases from V and 6 bases from J; junction bases left unmatched: 8. The germline CDR1 and CDR2 sequences are MNHNY and SVGAGI (reference sequence). Here the CDR3 reads CASSYGQGAGDEKLFF. CDR3 in DNA: TGTGCCAGCAGTTACGGTCAGGGGGCAGGCGATGAAAAACTGTTTTTT.

The chain is built from TRBV27 and TRBJ2-1; 7 nucleotides align to TRBD1. This CDR3 is 14 amino acids long. The junction had 4 bases not matched to a gene; V was cut back by 6 bases and J by 2 bases. The germline V gene encodes CDR1 MNHEY and CDR2 SMNVEV (reference sequence). As DNA, the CDR3 is TGTGCCAGCAGAACCGGGACAGCCTACAATGAGCAGTTCTTC. It yields the protein CASRTGTAYNEQFF.

This clone was picked up one time. V gene TRBV5-3 combines with J gene TRBJ2-7; TRBD1 aligns across 9 bases. TRBV5-3 is an open reading frame, and its role is uncertain. This CDR3 has 15 amino acids. V lost 5 bases to trimming and J lost 4 bases; unmatched junction nucleotides: 10. CDR3 sequence: CARRRDPGQGYEQYF. As DNA, the CDR3 is TGTGCCAGAAGGAGAGACCCGGGACAGGGTTACGAGCAGTACTTC.

DNA for the CDR3: TGTGCCAGCAGCCCCCGCGGCAGTCAAAATAAGAACTATGGCTACACCTTC. As protein: CASSPRGSQNKNYGYTF. The chain carries TRBV7-2 and TRBJ1-2; no reliable D call. The CDR3 loop spans 17 amino acids. The germline gives CDR1 SGHTA, CDR2 FQGNSA. Trimming took 5 bases from V and 2 from J, leaving 21 bases between them.

The V call is TRBV15, the J call TRBJ1-1, with a weak D call TRBD1 (5 bases). The CDR3 runs 14 residues. Germline CDR1 and CDR2: LNHNV and YYDKDF (reference sequence). The ends were cut back, 6 bases at V and 1 base at J, with 12 bases in the middle. The CDR3 region is CATSKVGQNTEAFF. The CDR3 coding sequence is TGTGCCACCAGTAAAGTCGGACAGAACACTGAAGCTTTCTTT.

V gene TRBV5-8 combines with J gene TRBJ1-5, with D maybe TRBD1 (6 bases). V was shortened by 3 bases and J by 4 bases, with 14 bases between the two germline ends. In germline, CDR1 is SGHTS, CDR2 YDEGEE. CDR3 length: 15 residues. CDR3 protein: CASSSTRGVNQPQHF. The CDR3 coding sequence is TGTGCCAGCAGCTCTACCAGGGGTGTGAATCAGCCCCAGCATTTT.

V and J are TRBV27 and TRBJ2-1, with TRBD1 matching 7 bases. The CDR3 consists of 15 residues. Germline V gene data show CDR1 as MNHEY and CDR2 as SMNVEV (reference sequence). After removal of 6 bases from V and 0 bases from J, the junction contained 5 bases not matched to a gene. The CDR3 nucleotides read TGTGCCAGCAGAGGGGGCCTAAACTCCTACAATGAGCAGTTCTTC. This gives the protein CASRGGLNSYNEQFF.

The rearrangement links TRBV30 to TRBJ1-2; TRBD1 is a possible D gene (6 bases). The CDR3 has 15 residues. V gave up 5 bases and J gave up 2 bases, with 18 bases separating them. Germline lookup yields CDR1 GTSNPN and CDR2 SVGIG (reference sequence). In DNA form, the CDR3 reads TGTGCCTGGTCCTTTCGGGACACAGAGAACTATGGCTACACCTTC. Its protein product is CAWSFRDTENYGYTF.

The chain couples TRBV18 to TRBJ2-7; D remains ambiguous. The ends were cut back, 0 bases at V and 2 bases at J, with 5 bases in the middle. The CDR3 has 13 residues. Germline V gene data show CDR1 as KGHSH and CDR2 as LQKENI. CDR3: CASSPPSTYEQYF. The CDR3 nucleotides are TGTGCCAGCTCACCACCGTCAACCTACGAGCAGTACTTC.

This clone turned up a few times. Written as DNA, the CDR3 is TGTGCCAGCAGCCAAGAGACATCCAATTCACCCCTCCACTTT. It yields the protein CASSQETSNSPLHF. The genes are TRBV3-1 (or the pseudogene TRBV3-2) and TRBJ1-6, with D uncertain. CDR3 length equals 14 residues. Looked up from germline, CDR1 is LGHDT and CDR2 is YNNKEL (reference sequence). Deletions cut 0 bases from V and 7 bases from J, with 7 bases between.

The CDR3 DNA is TGTGCCATCGCGACCCAGGGTATGACTGGGGAGCAGTACTTC. This sequence encodes CAIATQGMTGEQYF. This sequence joins TRBV10-3 and TRBJ2-7; tentatively, D is TRBD1 (5 bases). V was cut by 8 bases and J by 7 bases, with 21 bases left in between. The CDR3 is 14 amino acids. Germline CDR1 and CDR2: ENHRY and SYGVKD.

The V and J genes are TRBV3-1 (or the pseudogene TRBV3-2) and TRBJ1-6; possibly TRBD1 for D (6 bases). The ends were cut back, 4 bases at V and 8 bases at J, with 15 bases in the middle. Per the germline V gene, CDR1 is LGHDT and CDR2 is YNNKEL (reference sequence). This CDR3 region has 15 residues. The CDR3 protein is CASSPRGGGDSPLHF. The CDR3 coding sequence is TGTGCCAGCAGCCCCCGGGGAGGGGGGGATTCACCCCTCCACTTT.

The chain has TRBV6-5 and TRBJ2-2; 12 nucleotides align to TRBD2. V lost 6 bases and J lost 6; bases outside the gene matches: 5. Germline assignment: CDR1 MNHEY and CDR2 SVGAGI. This CDR3 region has 15 residues. The CDR3: CASRPGLAGSGELFF. The CDR3 nucleotides read TGTGCCAGCAGACCCGGACTAGCGGGGTCCGGGGAGCTGTTTTTT.

This chain connects TRBV18 to TRBJ1-3; TRBD1 agrees at 8 bases. The ends lost 0 bases at V and 4 bases at J; junction bases unmatched: 2. Germline V gives CDR1 KGHSH, CDR2 LQKENI. The CDR3 is made up of 15 amino acids. The CDR3 region is CASSPPTGVGNTIYF. CDR3 in DNA: TGTGCCAGCTCACCACCGACAGGGGTGGGAAACACCATATATTTT. The entire variable domain, with the rest obtained from reference TRBV18 and TRBJ1-3, is as follows: NAGVMQNPRHLVRRRGQEARLRCSPMKGHSHVYWYRQLPEEGLKFMVYLQKENIIDESGMPKERFSAEFPKEGPSILRIQQVVRGDSAAYFCASSPPTGVGNTIYFGEGSWLTVV.

The CDR3 reads CASSLEGARNSPLHF. In DNA, the CDR3 is TGTGCCAGCAGCTTAGAGGGGGCGCGGAATTCACCCCTCCACTTT. V gene TRBV7-3 combines with J gene TRBJ1-6, with 7 positions matching TRBD1. The CDR3 covers 15 residues. V was clipped by 2 bases and J by 7 bases; unmatched bases: 5. The germline gives CDR1 SGHTA, CDR2 FQGTGA.

The chain is built from TRBV18 and TRBJ1-6; 9 nucleotides line up with TRBD1. Germline lookup yields CDR1 KGHSH and CDR2 LQKENI. The CDR3 sequence is 14 residues long. With 3 bases clipped from V and 7 bases from J, the junction kept 1 base outside the gene matches. For the CDR3, the DNA is TGTGCCAGCTCACCGGGACAGGGCAATTCACCCCTCCACTTT. Translating it yields CASSPGQGNSPLHF.

CDR3 DNA: TGTGCCAGCAGTCCAACAGGCCCTGAAGCTTTCTTT. It translates to CASSPTGPEAFF. The rearrangement uses TRBV12-3 or TRBV12-4 and TRBJ1-1; a possible D gene is TRBD1 (5 bases). Trimming removed 5 bases from V and 6 bases from J, with 10 bases in between. There are 12 residues in the CDR3.

The V call is TRBV5-1, the J call TRBJ1-3, with 7 bases aligning to TRBD1. V was pared by 3 bases and J by 1 base, with 10 bases of the junction left unmatched. Germline-derived CDR1 and CDR2 are SGHRS and YFSETQ. This CDR3 is 17 amino acids long. CDR3 in DNA: TGCGCCAGCAGCTCGGGACAGAGGCTAGATTCTGGAAACACCATATATTTT. Amino acid sequence: CASSSGQRLDSGNTIYF.